This T cell receptor beta chain was retrieved from a study of T cells in Graves' hyperthyroidism and ophthalmopathy (dated by TCRdb to the late 2010s). As for the study more broadly: Peripheral blood was sampled at the time of initial diagnosis, prior to any treatment. TCR V-J signatures able to tell the groups apart were searched for in a discovery cohort of 95 to 100 patients, of whom 43 had Graves' ophthalmopathy and around 58 had stable Graves' hyperthyroidism. For training and testing, the 100 or so patients in the discovery cohort were randomly divided in a 7:3 ratio. In several Graves' hyperthyroidism patients, the study also compared T-cell repertoires from thyroid tissue with T-cell repertoires from blood. Prospective prediction of ophthalmopathy was tested in an independent validation cohort consisting of roughly 19 hyperthyroidism patients and around 16 patients who later progressed to ophthalmopathy. After blood sampling, hyperthyroidism patients were treated with methimazole at a starting dose of 30 mg daily, and ophthalmopathy patients were treated with high-dose intravenous methylprednisolone. TCR Vbeta CDR3 sequencing of 140 or so peripheral blood samples (approximately 44 ophthalmopathy, 75 to 85 hyperthyroidism and around 17 progressor patients) is reported in the paper. Study-wide findings and limitations: A model built on a 13 V-J signature distinguished ophthalmopathy from stable hyperthyroidism, reaching roughly 88% sensitivity and around 81% specificity in cross-validation and 80%/75% in testing. No statistical method was used to fix the sample size in advance, and group allocation was not hidden from the investigators. Blood samples also contained most of the expanded thyroid clonotypes (frequency above 0.001), which suggests that blood repertoires may reflect thyroid immune responses. During validation, the model predicted progression to ophthalmopathy a median of around 7 months ahead of onset, with roughly 65% sensitivity and 72.22% specificity.

The TCR beta CDR3 regions were amplified from RNA transcripts. A first-round RT-PCR of the TCR CDR3 used the HTBI primer set with the Qiagen OneStep RT-PCR kit. Libraries were constructed in a second round of multiplex PCR, after which size selection and purification were performed. Paired-end sequencing of the libraries was performed with 100 bp reads on an Illumina HiSeq2000. Per the original workflow: Raw data were processed with SOAPnuke, discarding reads with adapters, uncalled bases, mean Phred below 15, or no exact constant-primer or identifier match. High-quality paired reads were merged with COPE v1.2.5, and unique nucleotide sequences were defined as clonotypes. Clonotypes were aligned to IMGT TRBV, TRBD and TRBJ reference segments using MiTCR v1.1. The analysis was restricted to V-J combinations with a frequency above 0.0001, which together covered 99% to 99.2% of the repertoires. The TCS score was defined as F50 (clonal expansion) divided by E x V (chaos), with BLOSUM62-based TCRdist calculated between CDR3 peptides within each V-J. Welch's t-statistics and random forest reduced 500 to 650 V-J features to under 15, which were used in a naive Bayes classifier (R e1071). The public reads were run again by TCRdb, first through fastp at Q25 and then through MiXCR, and only productive beta chains were kept. Each entry is one CDR3 protein sequence, shown with its most common DNA and genes. For this entry, the V and J calls and clone size follow TCRdb and not the study's own pipeline. The sample table records approximately 330,000 distinct CDR3 sequences; around a sixth of these occur just once. 45% to 50% of the sample is taken by the ten largest.

Stable Graves' hyperthyroidism was defined as the absence of progression to ophthalmopathy over 18 months of follow-up. The hyperthyroidism patients were between 18 and 65 years old and newly diagnosed, with a disease duration of less than 2 months. Any patient with an uncontrolled infection, another autoimmune disease, pregnancy or lactation was excluded. Clinical symptoms, serum thyroxine and TRAb, thyroid ultrasound, and orbital computed tomography formed the basis for the diagnoses. Ficoll-Paque density gradient centrifugation was used to isolate PBMCs from approximately 10 ml of fresh peripheral blood. Total RNA was extracted using Trizol reagent, and RNA quality was assessed on an Agilent 2100 Bioanalyzer. This clonotype showed up many times. What antigen it recognizes has not been identified. There are no base qualities to consult, and no much larger clone falls within one base. Spanning cysteine to phenylalanine, the CDR3 consists of 18 amino acids. The only DNA kept is the CDR3, 54 bases in frame from the first base. The junction shows trimming of 6 bases on V and 1 base on J, and the gene matches do not reach 15 bases of it. CDR1 is given as MNHNS and CDR2 as SASEGT, both from the germline V gene.

The sample consisted of blood. The receptor was derived from a woman in her forties or fifties with Graves' hyperthyroidism. The rearrangement combines TRBV6-1 with TRBJ2-5; the central 9 bases match TRBD1. The DNA sequence is TGTGCCAGCAGCCACAATCCACCGGGACAGGGAGTCCAAGAGACCCAGTACTTC. This gives the protein CASSHNPPGQGVQETQYF.